Shown below are 9 T cell receptor beta chains from a single sample sequenced in a study of shared clonotypes between healthy human individuals. The method was immunoSEQ multiplex PCR; TCRdb's version includes in-frame clones alone and lacks a portion of them. The repertoire includes about 600,000 clones, 95% to 98% of them detected once, and around 0.057% sits in the top ten. The sample consisted of naive CD4+ T cells sorted from blood. Subset meaning: CD45RA+ positively selected. Source of these receptors: a woman under 40 in good health.

This chain links TRBV7-8 with TRBJ2-7; 7 nucleotides align to TRBD1. The CDR3 loop spans 14 amino acids. Germline CDR1 SGHVS, CDR2 FQNEAQ. Unmatched junction bases numbered 4, after V lost 5 bases and J lost 0 bases. CDR3 DNA: TGTGCCAGCAGCCCACGGGACAGCTCCTACGAGCAGTACTTC. Translation: CASSPRDSSYEQYF.

The gene calls are TRBV19 and TRBJ2-4; 12 bases align to TRBD1. In germline, CDR1 is LNHDA, CDR2 SQIVND (reference sequence). Losses at the gene ends were 5 bases for V and 8 bases for J; bases not matched to a gene: 13. CDR3 length: 17 residues. CDR3 nucleotide sequence: TGTGCCAGTAGTCCCCGGGACAGGGGGCGAGATGAGGACATTCAGTACTTC. Translated, it gives CASSPRDRGRDEDIQYF.

This clone has just one count. The chain couples TRBV6-1 to TRBJ1-2, with D possibly TRBD1 on 5 matching bases. The ends were cut back, 0 bases at V and 8 bases at J, with 10 bases in the middle. CDR3 size: 13 residues. Germline V gene sequence: CDR1 MNHNS, CDR2 SASEGT. The CDR3 bases are TGTGCCAGCAGTGAAGCGCGAAGGGGAGGCTACACCTTC. Amino acids: CASSEARRGGYTF.

V and J are TRBV30 and TRBJ1-1, with D hard to call. This CDR3 contains 14 residues. Germline-derived CDR1 and CDR2 are GTSNPN and SVGIG (reference sequence). Trimming cost V 8 bases and J 0 bases, with 16 bases left between them. CDR3 loop: CANRNPTVNTEAFF. The CDR3 DNA is TGTGCCAATAGAAACCCAACAGTGAACACTGAAGCTTTCTTT.

V and J are TRBV7-9 and TRBJ1-5; TRBD1 agrees at 8 bases. The CDR3 has 14 amino acids. Germline CDR1 and CDR2: SEHNR and FQNEAQ (reference sequence). The V and J ends lost 5 bases and 4 bases, in that order; junction bases with no gene match: 4. The CDR3 coding sequence is TGTGCCAGCAGCCAGACAGGGGAAAATCAGCCCCAGCATTTT. Its protein is CASSQTGENQPQHF.

This chain's CDR3 is CASSDLASAGTEAFF. The CDR3 region has the DNA TGTGCCAGCAGTGATTTGGCCTCAGCGGGGACTGAAGCTTTCTTT. This chain joins TRBV6-4 and TRBJ1-1; D unresolved. The CDR3 covers 15 residues. CDR1 is MRHNA and CDR2 is SNTAGT in the germline V gene. V was clipped by 3 bases and J by 5 bases, with 16 bases between them.

The rearrangement links TRBV7-2 to TRBJ2-3; D possibly uses TRBD1 or TRBD2 (5 bases each). Looked up from germline, CDR1 is SGHTA and CDR2 is FQGNSA. CDR3 length equals 16 residues. Trimming removed 5 bases at V and 4 bases at J, with 19 bases between. As DNA, the CDR3 is TGTGCCAGCAGCCCCCGCCGGACTTTGGGGCCAGATACGCAGTATTTT. Amino acids: CASSPRRTLGPDTQYF.

This rearrangement joins TRBV7-9 to TRBJ2-7; the D gene is possibly TRBD1 (6 bases). V lost 5 bases and J 2 bases, leaving 13 bases between the germline ends. Germline CDR1 is SEHNR and CDR2 is FQNEAQ (reference sequence). The CDR3 extends over 14 amino acids. The CDR3 DNA reads TGTGCCAGCAGCAACACAGGGATGACCTACGAGCAGTACTTC. This sequence encodes CASSNTGMTYEQYF.

This sequence joins TRBV27 and TRBJ1-3; D is uncertain. This CDR3 has 16 amino acids. The germline V gene encodes CDR1 MNHEY and CDR2 SMNVEV (reference sequence). Trimming pared 7 bases from V and 0 bases from J, leaving 16 bases between. Written as DNA, the CDR3 is TGTGCCAGCAAGGAAGCCCACTTGAGCTCTGGAAACACCATATATTTT. Its protein is CASKEAHLSSGNTIYF.